The next 5 T cell receptor beta chains were all read from a single sample in a study of T cell changes during pregnancy in multiple sclerosis. The protocol was immunoSEQ multiplex PCR, while the TCRdb copy is restricted to in-frame clones and leaves out a portion. The sample includes 45,000 to 60,000 clones, about 92% seen only once; the top ten take around 1.9%. Sequenced here: peripheral blood, sampled in the second trimester of pregnancy. These receptors all come from a female donor with multiple sclerosis, enrolled in a pregnancy study.

The chain recombines TRBV23-1 with TRBJ2-3; 12 bases align to TRBD1. TRBV23-1 is an ORF, and what it does is uncertain. V dropped 3 bases and J dropped 3; count of bases not matched to a gene: 10. This CDR3 has 18 amino acids. The CDR3 region is CASSHPPGTGGPTDTQYF. The CDR3 DNA reads as TGCGCCAGCAGTCACCCTCCGGGGACAGGGGGCCCTACAGATACGCAGTATTTT.

V gene TRBV10-3 combines with J gene TRBJ2-1, with 8 bases that match TRBD2. V was clipped by 0 bases and J by 5 bases; unmatched bases: 6. Looked up from germline, CDR1 is ENHRY and CDR2 is SYGVKD. The CDR3 consists of 16 residues. In nucleotides, the CDR3 is TGTGCCATCAGTGAGTCTGTGGGGCGGGGGGACAATGAGCAGTTCTTC. This sequence encodes CAISESVGRGDNEQFF.

The chain couples TRBV9 to TRBJ2-1; weak D call: TRBD2 (5 bases). Between the trimmed V and J ends, which lost 4 bases and 5 bases, there was a span of 13 bases. The germline V gene has CDR1 SGDLS and CDR2 YYNGEE. CDR3 length: 14 residues. The CDR3 nucleotides read TGTGCCAGCAGCCTATTAGGACTTGACAATGAGCAGTTCTTC. It yields the protein CASSLLGLDNEQFF.

This clone was picked up one time. The chain uses TRBV28 and TRBJ1-2, with D perhaps matching TRBD1 (5 bases). The CDR3 is 12 residues long. V shed 10 bases and J shed 5 bases, with 14 bases lying between them. Germline V gene data show CDR1 as MDHEN and CDR2 as SYDVKM. CDR3 in amino acids: CATKTEAYGYTF. DNA of the CDR3: TGTGCCACTAAGACAGAGGCTTATGGCTACACCTTC.

This rearrangement joins TRBV19 to TRBJ2-3; 7 bases fit TRBD2. CDR1 is LNHDA, CDR2 SQIVND, per germline (reference sequence). This CDR3 comprises 15 residues. V was pared by 1 base and J by 6 bases, with 7 bases of the junction left unmatched. This CDR3 reads CASSIGREIVDTQYF. CDR3 DNA sequence: TGTGCCAGTAGTATAGGGCGGGAGATAGTGGATACGCAGTATTTT.